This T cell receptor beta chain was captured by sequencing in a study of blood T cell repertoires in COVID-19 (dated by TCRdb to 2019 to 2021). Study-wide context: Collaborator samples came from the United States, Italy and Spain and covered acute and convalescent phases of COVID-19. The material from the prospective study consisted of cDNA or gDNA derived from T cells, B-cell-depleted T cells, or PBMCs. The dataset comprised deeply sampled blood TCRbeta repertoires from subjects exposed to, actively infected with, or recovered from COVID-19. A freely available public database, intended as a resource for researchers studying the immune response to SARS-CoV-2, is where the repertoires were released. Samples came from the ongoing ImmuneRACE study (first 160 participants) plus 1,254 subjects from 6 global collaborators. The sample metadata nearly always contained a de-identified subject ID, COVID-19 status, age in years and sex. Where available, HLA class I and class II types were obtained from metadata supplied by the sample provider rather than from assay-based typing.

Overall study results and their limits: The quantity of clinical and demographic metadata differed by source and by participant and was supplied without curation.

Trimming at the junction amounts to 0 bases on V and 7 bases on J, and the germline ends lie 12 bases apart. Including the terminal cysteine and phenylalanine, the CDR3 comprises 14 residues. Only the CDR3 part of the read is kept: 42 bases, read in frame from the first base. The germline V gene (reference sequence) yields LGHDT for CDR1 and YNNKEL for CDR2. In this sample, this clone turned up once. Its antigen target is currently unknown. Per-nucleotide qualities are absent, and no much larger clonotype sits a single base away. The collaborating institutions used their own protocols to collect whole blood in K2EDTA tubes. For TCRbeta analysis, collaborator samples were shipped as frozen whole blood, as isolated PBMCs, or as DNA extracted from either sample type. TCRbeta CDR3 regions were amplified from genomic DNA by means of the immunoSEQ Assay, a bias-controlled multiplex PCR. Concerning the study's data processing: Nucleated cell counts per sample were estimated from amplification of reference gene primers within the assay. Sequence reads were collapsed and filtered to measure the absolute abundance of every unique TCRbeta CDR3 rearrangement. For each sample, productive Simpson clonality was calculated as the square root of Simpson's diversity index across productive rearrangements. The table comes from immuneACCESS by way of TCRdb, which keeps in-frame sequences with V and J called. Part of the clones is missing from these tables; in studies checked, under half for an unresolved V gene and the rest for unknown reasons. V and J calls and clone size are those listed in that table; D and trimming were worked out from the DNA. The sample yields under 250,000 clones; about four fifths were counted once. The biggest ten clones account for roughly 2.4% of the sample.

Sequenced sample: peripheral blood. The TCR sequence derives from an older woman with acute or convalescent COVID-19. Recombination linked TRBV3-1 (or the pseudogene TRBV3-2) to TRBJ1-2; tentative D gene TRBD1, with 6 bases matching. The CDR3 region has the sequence CASSQDQGQSGYTF. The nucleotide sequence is TGTGCCAGCAGCCAAGATCAGGGGCAGTCTGGCTACACCTTC.